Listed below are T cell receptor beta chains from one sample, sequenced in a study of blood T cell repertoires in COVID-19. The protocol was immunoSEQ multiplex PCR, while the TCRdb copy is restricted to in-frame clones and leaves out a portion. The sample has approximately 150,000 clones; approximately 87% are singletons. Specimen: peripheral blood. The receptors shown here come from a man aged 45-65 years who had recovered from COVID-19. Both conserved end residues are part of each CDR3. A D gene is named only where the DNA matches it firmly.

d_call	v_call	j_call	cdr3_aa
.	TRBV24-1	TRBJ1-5	CATSDTGYNQPQHF
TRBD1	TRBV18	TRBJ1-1	CASSPRQTGLKDEAFF
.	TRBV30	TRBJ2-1	CAWSVRTVYNEQFF
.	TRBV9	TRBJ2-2	CASSGLVDTGELFF
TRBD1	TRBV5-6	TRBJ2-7	CASSPGTGSTREQYF
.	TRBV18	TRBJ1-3	CASSPNSNSGNTIYF
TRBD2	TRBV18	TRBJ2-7	CASSPQGLAGGRSYEQYF
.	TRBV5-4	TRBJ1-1	CASSLDHRVEAFF
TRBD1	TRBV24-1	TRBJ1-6	CATSGGYRGNSPLHF
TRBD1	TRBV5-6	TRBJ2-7	CASSRRGTGNHEQYF
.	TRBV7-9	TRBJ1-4	CASSLAGSGEKLFF
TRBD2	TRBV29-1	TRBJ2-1	CSVDGTSGKYYNEQFF
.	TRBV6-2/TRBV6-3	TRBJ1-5	CASSRGGEVSNQPQHF
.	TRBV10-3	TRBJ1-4	CAISESDISGEKLFF
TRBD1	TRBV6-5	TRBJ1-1	CASSSPGGMNTEAFF
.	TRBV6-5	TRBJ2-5	CASSERGFGTQYF
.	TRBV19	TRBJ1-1	CASSPGSRLGGTEAFF
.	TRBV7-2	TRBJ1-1	CASSLVGRGGTEAFF
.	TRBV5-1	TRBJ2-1	CASSLGVRNEQFF
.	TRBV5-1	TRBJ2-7	CASSSLDEQYF
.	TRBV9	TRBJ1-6	CASSVGPETHLDLHF
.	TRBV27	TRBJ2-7	CASSPGRRQVDEQYF
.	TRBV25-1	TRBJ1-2	CASRDTADYGYTF
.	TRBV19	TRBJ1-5	CASSIIGRQPQHF
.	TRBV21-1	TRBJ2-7	CASSEAGLAGSEQYF
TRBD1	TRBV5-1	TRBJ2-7	CASTGQVTYEQYF
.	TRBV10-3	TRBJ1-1	CAILQGMNTEAFF
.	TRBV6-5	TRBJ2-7	CATGTGSSYEQYF
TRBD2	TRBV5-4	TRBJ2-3	CASSPSGGSTDTQYF
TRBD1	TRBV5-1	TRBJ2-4	CASSLWGQATAKNIQYF
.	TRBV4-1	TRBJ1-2	CASSQAGGQGYGYTF
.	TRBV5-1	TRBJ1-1	CASSQEWRWGNTEAFF
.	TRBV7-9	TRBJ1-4	CASSPPDRPNEKLFF
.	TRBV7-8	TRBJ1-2	CASSLASGLSSSYTF
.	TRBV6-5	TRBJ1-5	CASVRGAGSNQPQHF